This TCR beta chain was identified during a study of T cells in Graves' hyperthyroidism and ophthalmopathy. This clonotype was detected ten times or more. RNA transcripts provided the source from which TCR beta CDR3 regions were amplified. The primer set for the first-round RT-PCR of the TCR CDR3 was HTBI. Each CDR3 protein gets one entry after TCRdb re-called the multiplex PCR reads with MiXCR. The sample has about 420,000 distinct CDR3 sequences; roughly 15% are singletons. V gave up 2 bases and J gave up 1 base; unmatched junction bases: 6. This CDR3 has 17 residues. Germline V CDR1 and CDR2: MNHEY, SMNVEV (reference sequence).

V gene TRBV27 combines with J gene TRBJ2-3, with TRBD2 matching 10 bases. The clonotype originates from a woman aged 18-35 years with Graves' hyperthyroidism. The specimen sequenced was blood. CDR3: CASSLTPGLARTDTQYF. The CDR3 DNA follows: TGTGCCAGCAGTTTAACCCCGGGACTAGCGCGCACAGATACGCAGTATTTT.